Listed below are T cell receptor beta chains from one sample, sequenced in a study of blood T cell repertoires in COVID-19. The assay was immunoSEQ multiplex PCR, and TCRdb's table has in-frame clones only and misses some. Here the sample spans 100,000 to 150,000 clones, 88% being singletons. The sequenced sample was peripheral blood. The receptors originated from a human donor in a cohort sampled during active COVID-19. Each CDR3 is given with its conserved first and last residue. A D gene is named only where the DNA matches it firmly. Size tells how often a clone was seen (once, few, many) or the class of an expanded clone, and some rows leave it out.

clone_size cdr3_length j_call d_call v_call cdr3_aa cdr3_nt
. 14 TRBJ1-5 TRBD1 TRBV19 CASSYGQGPQPQHF TGTGCCAGTAGTTACGGACAGGGACCACAGCCCCAGCATTTT
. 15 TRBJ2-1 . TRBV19 CASSTGDTLYNEQFF TGTGCCAGTAGTACCGGGGATACCCTCTACAATGAGCAGTTCTTC
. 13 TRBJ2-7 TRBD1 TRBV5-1 CASSVTGYYEQYF TGCGCCAGCAGCGTGACAGGGTACTACGAGCAGTACTTC
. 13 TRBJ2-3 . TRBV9 CASSVSSADTQYF TGTGCCAGCAGCGTAAGCTCGGCAGATACGCAGTATTTT
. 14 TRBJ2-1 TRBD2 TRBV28 CASRRLAVNNEQFF TGTGCCAGCAGAAGGCTAGCGGTTAACAATGAGCAGTTCTTC
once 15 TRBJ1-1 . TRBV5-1 CASSSRPGKGTEAFF TGCGCCAGCAGCTCACGGCCGGGTAAGGGGACTGAAGCTTTCTTT
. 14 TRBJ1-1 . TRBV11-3 CASSEGGVNFEAFF TGTGCCAGCAGCGAGGGGGGGGTAAACTTTGAAGCTTTCTTT
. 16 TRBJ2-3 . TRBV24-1 CATSDPQGSTADTQYF TGTGCCACCAGTGATCCACAGGGATCGACGGCAGATACGCAGTATTTT
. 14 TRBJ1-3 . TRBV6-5 CASRDSYSGNTIYF TGTGCCAGCAGGGACAGTTACTCTGGAAACACCATATATTTT
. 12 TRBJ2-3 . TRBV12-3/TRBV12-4 CASSWSRDTQYF TGTGCCAGCAGTTGGTCCAGAGATACGCAGTATTTT
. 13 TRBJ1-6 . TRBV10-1 CASSQTAYSPLHF TGCGCCAGCAGTCAGACAGCCTATTCACCCCTCCACTTT
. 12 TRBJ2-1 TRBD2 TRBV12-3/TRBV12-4 CASSLYMGEGFF TGTGCCAGCAGTTTATATATGGGGGAGGGGTTCTTC
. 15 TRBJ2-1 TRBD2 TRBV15 CATSTGLAGRNEQFF TGTGCCACCAGCACGGGACTAGCGGGACGGAATGAGCAGTTCTTC
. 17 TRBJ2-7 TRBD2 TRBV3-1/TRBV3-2 CASSQTLSGRSSYEQYF TGTGCCAGCAGCCAAACACTTAGCGGGAGATCTTCCTACGAGCAGTACTTC
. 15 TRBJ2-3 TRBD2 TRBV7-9 CASSGGAGGTDTQYF TGTGCCAGCAGCGGAGGGGCGGGGGGCACAGATACGCAGTATTTT
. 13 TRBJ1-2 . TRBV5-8 CASSLGSPGGYTF TGTGCCAGCAGCTTGGGATCGCCGGGAGGCTACACCTTC
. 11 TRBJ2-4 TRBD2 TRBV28 CASRDKGGQYF TGTGCCAGTCGAGACAAGGGAGGGCAGTACTTC
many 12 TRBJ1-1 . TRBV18 CASSPSNTEAFF TGTGCCAGCTCACCAAGCAACACTGAAGCTTTCTTT
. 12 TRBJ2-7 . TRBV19 CASSIGGLEQYF TGTGCCAGTAGTATTGGAGGGCTCGAGCAGTACTTC
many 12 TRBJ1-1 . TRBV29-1 CSVVGGGTEAFF TGCAGCGTTGTGGGGGGAGGGACAGAAGCTTTCTTT
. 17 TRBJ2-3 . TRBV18 CASSPPWGENAADTQYF TGTGCCAGCTCACCACCGTGGGGGGAGAACGCCGCAGATACGCAGTATTTT
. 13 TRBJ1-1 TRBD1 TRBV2 CASSRNPGTGTFF TGTGCCAGCAGCAGAAACCCCGGGACAGGAACTTTCTTT
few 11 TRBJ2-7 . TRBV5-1 CASSSDRILYF TGCGCCAGCAGCTCCGACAGGATCTTGTACTTC
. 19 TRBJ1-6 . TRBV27 CASSSWALAGSSYNSPLHF TGTGCCAGCAGTTCCTGGGCCCTCGCGGGGAGCTCCTATAATTCACCCCTCCACTTT
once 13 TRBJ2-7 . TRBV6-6 CASLFPGVGEQYF TGTGCCAGCCTCTTCCCAGGGGTCGGCGAGCAGTACTTC
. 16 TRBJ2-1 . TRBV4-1 CASTLQVAGVFNEQFF TGCGCCAGCACTCTCCAAGTCGCGGGTGTCTTCAATGAGCAGTTCTTC
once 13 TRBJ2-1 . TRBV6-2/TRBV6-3 CASSHARETEQFF TGTGCCAGCAGTCACGCCCGGGAGACGGAGCAGTTCTTC
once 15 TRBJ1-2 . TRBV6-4 CASSVSEGVDYGYTF TGTGCCAGCAGTGTATCAGAAGGGGTCGACTATGGCTACACCTTC
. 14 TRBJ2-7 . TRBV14 CASSQELVVDEQYF TGTGCCAGCAGCCAAGAACTGGTGGTGGACGAGCAGTACTTC
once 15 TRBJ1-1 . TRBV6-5 CASSYGMGAVTEAFF TGTGCCAGCAGTTACGGAATGGGGGCTGTCACTGAAGCTTTCTTT
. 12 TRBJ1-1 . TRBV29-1 CSVEKGLPEAFF TGCAGCGTTGAAAAAGGACTCCCTGAAGCTTTCTTT
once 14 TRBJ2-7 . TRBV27 CASSMKAGTYEQYF TGTGCCAGCAGTATGAAGGCAGGAACCTACGAGCAGTACTTC
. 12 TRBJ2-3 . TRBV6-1 CASSEVADTQYF TGTGCCAGCAGTGAAGTCGCAGATACGCAGTATTTT
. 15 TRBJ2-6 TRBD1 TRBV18 CASSQTGAGANVLTF TGTGCCAGCTCACAAACAGGGGCTGGGGCCAACGTCCTGACTTTC
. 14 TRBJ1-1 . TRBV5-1 CASSSTELNTEAFF TGCGCCAGCAGCTCCACAGAGTTGAACACTGAAGCTTTCTTT
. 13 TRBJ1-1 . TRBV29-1 CSVEAYKNTEAFF TGCAGCGTTGAAGCTTATAAGAACACTGAAGCTTTCTTT
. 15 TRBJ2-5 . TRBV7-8 CASSPPGTLKETQYF TGTGCCAGCAGCCCCCCAGGGACACTGAAAGAGACCCAGTACTTC
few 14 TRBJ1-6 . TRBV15 CATSRDNGVSPLHF TGTGCCACCAGCAGAGATAATGGAGTCTCACCCCTCCACTTT
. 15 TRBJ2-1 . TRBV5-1 CASSLEPGEYNEQFF TGCGCCAGCAGCTTGGAGCCAGGCGAGTACAATGAGCAGTTCTTC
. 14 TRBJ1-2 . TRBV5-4 CASSRTESYYGYTF TGTGCCAGCAGCAGGACAGAGTCCTACTATGGCTACACCTTC
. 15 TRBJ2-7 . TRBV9 CASSVGGEVGYEQYF TGTGCCAGCAGCGTAGGGGGAGAGGTGGGCTACGAGCAGTACTTC
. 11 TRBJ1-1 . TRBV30 CAWSVRGEAFF TGTGCCTGGAGTGTACGGGGTGAAGCTTTCTTT
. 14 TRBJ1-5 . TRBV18 CASSSVDSNQPQHF TGTGCCAGCTCATCGGTCGATAGCAATCAGCCCCAGCATTTT
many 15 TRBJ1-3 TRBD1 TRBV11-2 CASSSDRGLGNTIYF TGTGCCAGCAGCTCGGACAGGGGGCTTGGAAACACCATATATTTT
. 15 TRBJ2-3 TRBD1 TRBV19 CASSISTGSMGTQYF TGTGCCAGTAGTATTTCGACAGGGAGCATGGGTACGCAGTATTTT
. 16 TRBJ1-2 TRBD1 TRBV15 CATSRAGQATNYGYTF TGTGCCACCAGCAGAGCGGGACAGGCTACTAACTATGGCTACACCTTC
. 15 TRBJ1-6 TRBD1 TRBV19 CASSIVGQGGSPLHF TGTGCCAGTAGTATCGTCGGACAGGGGGGTTCACCCCTCCACTTT
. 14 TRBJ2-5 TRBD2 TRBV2 CARQSSGYQETQYF TGTGCCAGACAGTCTAGCGGGTACCAAGAGACCCAGTACTTC
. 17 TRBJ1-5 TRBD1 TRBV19 CATTAGTGGNSNQPQHF TGTGCCACCACAGCAGGCACAGGGGGAAATAGCAATCAGCCCCAGCATTTT
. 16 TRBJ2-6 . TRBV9 CASSVGDTSGANVLTF TGTGCCAGCAGCGTTGGGGACACCTCTGGGGCCAACGTCCTGACTTTC
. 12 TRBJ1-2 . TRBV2 CASSEVADRYTF TGTGCCAGCAGTGAAGTAGCGGACCGCTACACCTTC
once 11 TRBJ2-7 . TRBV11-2 CASSWGGEQYF TGTGCCAGCAGCTGGGGAGGAGAGCAGTACTTC
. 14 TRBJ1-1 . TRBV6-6 CASSYTKQGTEAFF TGTGCCAGCAGTTACACAAAACAGGGAACTGAAGCTTTCTTT
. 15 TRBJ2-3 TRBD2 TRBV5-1 CASSLGAGGPYTQYF TGCGCCAGCAGCTTGGGAGCGGGAGGGCCGTATACGCAGTATTTT